Listed below are T cell receptor beta chains from one sample, sequenced in a study of regulatory T cells in long-lasting Graves disease. TCRdb passed the multiplex PCR reads through MiXCR, listing each CDR3 protein once. This table holds some 340,000 distinct CDR3 sequences, 23% found once. This sample comprised peripheral blood mononuclear cells (PBMCs), obtained when the disease was refractory, from a patient treated with antithyroid drugs. All receptors derive from a woman aged 40 to 49 with Graves disease. Each CDR3 is given with its conserved first and last residue. A D gene is named only where the DNA matches it firmly. Size is omitted from some rows. Given values are once, few, many or a class for expanded clones.

J,size,D,V,CDR3,DNA
TRBJ2-7,.,TRBD1,TRBV20-1,CSAEGDRTYEQYF,TGCAGTGCTGAAGGGGACAGAACCTACGAGCAGTACTTC
TRBJ2-4,many,TRBD2,TRBV28,CAHAGGAGRDIQYF,TGTGCCCACGCGGGGGGGGCGGGCCGTGACATTCAGTACTTC
TRBJ2-7,.,TRBD1,TRBV20-1,CSARDDRGGHYEQYF,TGCAGTGCTAGGGATGACAGGGGTGGTCACTACGAGCAGTACTTC
TRBJ2-5,many,TRBD1,TRBV6-2/TRBV6-3,CASSQGQGITEETQYF,TGTGCCAGCAGTCAGGGACAGGGTATTACGGAAGAGACCCAGTACTTC
TRBJ2-7,many,.,TRBV12-3/TRBV12-4,CASSLRQSSYEQYF,TGTGCCAGCAGTTTAAGACAAAGCTCCTACGAGCAGTACTTC
TRBJ2-2,few,.,TRBV19,CASKGGQLTGELFF,TGTGCCAGTAAGGGGGGTCAGCTAACCGGGGAGCTGTTTTTT
TRBJ1-5,many,.,TRBV12-3/TRBV12-4,CASSSKRGDQPQHF,TGTGCCAGCAGTTCGAAACGGGGGGACCAGCCCCAGCATTTT
TRBJ2-7,few,.,TRBV20-1,CSARLRPGIGEQYF,TGCAGTGCTAGATTGCGGCCCGGCATAGGGGAGCAGTACTTC
TRBJ2-7,many,TRBD2,TRBV6-1,CASSEEETSAYEQYF,TGTGCCAGCAGTGAAGAAGAGACTAGCGCCTACGAGCAGTACTTC
TRBJ1-5,few,TRBD1,TRBV11-2,CASSFLSLQDRDNQPQHF,TGTGCCAGCAGCTTCTTATCCCTGCAGGACAGGGACAATCAGCCCCAGCATTTT
TRBJ1-1,.,.,TRBV29-1,CSVRQAQNTEAFF,TGCAGCGTTAGACAGGCCCAGAACACTGAAGCTTTCTTT
TRBJ1-5,many,.,TRBV10-2,CASSDNPRGQPQHF,TGCGCCAGCAGTGATAACCCCCGCGGGCAGCCCCAGCATTTT
TRBJ1-3,few,.,TRBV6-1,CASTRDPGTNSGNTIYF,TGTGCCAGCACAAGGGATCCAGGGACTAACTCTGGAAACACCATATATTTT
TRBJ1-6,many,TRBD1,TRBV28,CASSQMGQLYNSPLHF,TGTGCCAGCAGTCAAATGGGACAGCTTTATAATTCACCCCTCCACTTT
TRBJ1-2,many,TRBD1,TRBV20-1,CSARVGGQGNYGYTF,TGCAGTGCTAGAGTTGGGGGACAGGGCAACTATGGCTACACCTTC
TRBJ2-7,.,TRBD1,TRBV28,CAGRYRDRAYEQYF,TGTGCCGGCAGATACCGGGACAGGGCCTACGAGCAGTACTTC
TRBJ1-2,many,.,TRBV2,CASSWTRGGYTF,TGTGCCAGCAGCTGGACGAGAGGAGGCTACACCTTC
TRBJ2-3,few,.,TRBV28,CASRKADTQYF,TGTGCCAGCAGGAAGGCAGATACGCAGTATTTT
TRBJ2-7,many,.,TRBV7-3,CASSPLAIGDEQYF,TGTGCCAGCAGCCCTCTAGCGATCGGGGACGAGCAGTACTTC
TRBJ2-5,many,.,TRBV28,CASSRALRETQYF,TGTGCCAGCAGTAGAGCGCTTCGGGAGACCCAGTACTTC
TRBJ1-1,many,.,TRBV28,CASSPDTEAFF,TGTGCCAGCAGTCCGGACACTGAAGCTTTCTTT
TRBJ1-5,.,TRBD1,TRBV5-1,CTSSQGTGGKGQPQHF,TGCACCAGCAGCCAAGGGACAGGGGGCAAGGGTCAGCCCCAGCATTTT
TRBJ2-2,.,TRBD1,TRBV28,CASSPPGTGVTGELFF,TGTGCCAGCTCACCCCCAGGGACAGGGGTCACCGGGGAGCTGTTTTTT
TRBJ2-1,.,.,TRBV28,CASSFKWGKEQFF,TGTGCCAGCAGTTTTAAGTGGGGAAAAGAGCAGTTCTTC
TRBJ1-5,many,.,TRBV29-1,CSAQESNQPQHF,TGCAGCGCTCAGGAGAGCAATCAGCCCCAGCATTTT
TRBJ1-5,few,.,TRBV2,CASNGPLPDSNQPQHF,TGTGCCAGCAACGGACCCCTCCCTGATAGCAATCAGCCCCAGCATTTT
TRBJ1-5,few,.,TRBV28,CASSFGSYGNQPQHF,TGTGCCAGCAGTTTTGGGAGCTATGGCAATCAGCCCCAGCATTTT
TRBJ1-2,few,.,TRBV5-1,CASSPVIGGGYTF,TGCGCCAGCAGCCCCGTGATTGGGGGTGGCTACACCTTC
TRBJ1-1,.,.,TRBV5-1,CASSFEGGATGSKAFF,TGCGCCAGCAGCTTTGAGGGGGGGGCTACGGGGTCGAAAGCTTTCTTT
TRBJ1-1,.,.,TRBV19,CASSIWTEAFF,TGTGCCAGTAGTATATGGACTGAAGCTTTCTTT
TRBJ2-5,.,TRBD1,TRBV9,CASSVGDRQETQYF,TGTGCCAGCAGCGTAGGGGACAGACAAGAGACCCAGTACTTC
TRBJ2-7,many,TRBD2,TRBV28,CASSAGLAGGPGHEQYF,TGTGCCAGCAGTGCCGGCCTAGCGGGAGGGCCGGGGCACGAGCAGTACTTC
TRBJ2-5,many,.,TRBV29-1,CSVPDTGNQETQYF,TGCAGCGTTCCCGATACAGGGAACCAAGAGACCCAGTACTTC
TRBJ2-2,.,TRBD2,TRBV6-2/TRBV6-3,CASGVLAGGPIGELFF,TGTGCCAGCGGAGTCCTGGCGGGAGGGCCGATCGGGGAGCTGTTTTTT
TRBJ2-7,many,.,TRBV2,CASSDLGSDSYEQYF,TGTGCCAGCAGTGACCTGGGGAGCGACTCCTACGAGCAGTACTTC
TRBJ2-3,.,.,TRBV28,CASSPLITDTQYF,TGTGCCAGCAGTCCGCTGATAACAGATACGCAGTATTTT
TRBJ2-7,many,.,TRBV28,CASSGKGLRSYEQYF,TGTGCCAGCAGTGGAAAGGGACTCCGCTCCTACGAGCAGTACTTC
TRBJ1-1,many,.,TRBV25-1,CASSAQVGRGDTEAFF,TGTGCCAGCAGTGCCCAGGTGGGTAGGGGTGACACTGAAGCTTTCTTT
TRBJ2-2,few,.,TRBV27,CASSLSWEMNTGELFF,TGTGCCAGCAGTTTATCGTGGGAGATGAACACCGGGGAGCTGTTTTTT
TRBJ1-1,.,TRBD1,TRBV7-2,CASSRVTGKASFRAEAFF,TGTGCCAGCAGCCGTGTGACAGGGAAAGCTTCTTTTAGGGCTGAAGCTTTCTTT
TRBJ2-2,.,TRBD2,TRBV11-2,CASSFGLAGDTGELFF,TGTGCCAGCAGCTTCGGACTAGCGGGAGACACCGGGGAGCTGTTTTTT
TRBJ1-1,.,.,TRBV9,CASSVDGGMTEAFF,TGTGCCAGCAGCGTAGACGGGGGTATGACTGAAGCTTTCTTT
TRBJ1-4,many,.,TRBV12-3/TRBV12-4,CASSLVWGKRGGATNEKLFF,TGTGCCAGCAGTTTAGTCTGGGGAAAGAGGGGAGGAGCGACTAATGAAAAACTGTTTTTT
TRBJ1-2,many,.,TRBV20-1,CSARNGQGTRSGYTF,TGCAGTGCTAGAAATGGGCAGGGGACGCGGAGTGGCTACACCTTC
TRBJ2-7,.,.,TRBV4-1,CASSQRLIGPSERYF,TGCGCCAGCAGCCAAAGATTGATTGGACCCTCCGAACGGTACTTC
TRBJ1-3,few,TRBD1,TRBV6-2/TRBV6-3,CAIRTGKSGNTIYF,TGTGCCATTAGGACAGGGAAGTCTGGAAACACCATATATTTT
TRBJ2-5,many,.,TRBV7-9,CASSPWTEETQYF,TGTGCCAGCAGCCCCTGGACAGAAGAGACCCAGTACTTC
TRBJ2-5,few,TRBD2,TRBV6-1,CASSARTSGSGETQYF,TGTGCCAGCAGTGCCCGTACTAGCGGGAGCGGGGAGACCCAGTACTTC
TRBJ2-4,.,.,TRBV13,CASSATPSLAKNIQYF,TGTGCCAGCAGCGCCACCCCCAGTCTAGCCAAAAACATTCAGTACTTC
TRBJ2-5,many,.,TRBV27,CASSLSRGSETQYF,TGTGCCAGCAGTTTATCGAGGGGTTCGGAGACCCAGTACTTC
TRBJ2-7,.,.,TRBV12-3/TRBV12-4,CASSPNRGGPYEQYF,TGTGCCAGCAGTCCCAATCGGGGCGGGCCCTACGAGCAGTACTTC
TRBJ2-7,.,TRBD1,TRBV6-5,CASSLGGAWSYEQYF,TGTGCCAGCAGTTTAGGGGGCGCGTGGTCCTACGAGCAGTACTTC
TRBJ2-7,.,.,TRBV20-1,CSARVSGVGVFIYEQYF,TGCAGTGCTAGAGTATCAGGAGTAGGGGTGTTCATTTACGAGCAGTACTTC
TRBJ2-6,.,TRBD1,TRBV27,CASSGGQGVGSGANVLTF,TGTGCCAGCAGTGGGGGACAGGGGGTCGGCTCTGGGGCCAACGTCCTGACTTTC